The clone carrying this T cell receptor beta chain was seen only once. The CDR3 is 13 residues long. Germline V gives CDR1 SNHLY, CDR2 FYNNEI. The V gene end was trimmed by 9 bases and the J gene end by 9 bases; junction bases not matched to a gene: 8. TCRdb's table, derived via immunoSEQ multiplex PCR, lists solely in-frame clones and lacks some. The sample yields about 64,000 clones, 80% to 90% seen once. These data come from a study of blood T cell repertoires in COVID-19. Study overall: The origin of the acute and convalescent COVID-19 samples was the United States, Italy and Spain. PBMCs, B-cell-depleted T cells, or T cells were the source of the cDNA or gDNA that made up the material.

The specimen sequenced was peripheral blood. The clonotype comes from a middle-aged man with acute or convalescent COVID-19. The chain is built from TRBV2 and TRBJ1-6, with 7 bases fitting TRBD1. In DNA, the CDR3 is TGTGCCAGTTCGGGACAGAAACCTTCACCCCTCCACTTT. Its translation is CASSGQKPSPLHF.